This TCR beta chain was identified during a study of T cell changes during pregnancy in multiple sclerosis. CDR1 and CDR2 from the germline V gene are LNHDA and SQIVND (reference sequence). CDR3 size: 19 residues. V was trimmed by 0 bases and J by 3 bases, leaving 23 bases between them. Clones were sequenced by immunoSEQ multiplex PCR, and TCRdb holds only the in-frame ones, with some missing. The sample carries tens of thousands of clones, 90% to 95% recorded once. Sequencing used peripheral blood, obtained in the third trimester of pregnancy. V and J are TRBV19 and TRBJ1-2; D perhaps matches TRBD1 (5 bases). The sequence came from a female donor with multiple sclerosis, enrolled in a pregnancy study. The CDR3 sequence: CASSIDEVQGGGRYYGYTF. DNA of the CDR3: TGTGCCAGTAGTATAGATGAGGTTCAGGGAGGAGGAAGATACTATGGCTACACCTTC.